The rows below give T cell receptor beta chains drawn from one sample of a study of cytomegalovirus exposure and HLA in healthy donors. Assay used: immunoSEQ multiplex PCR; TCRdb lists only in-frame clones, some missing. The sample lists 150,000 to 200,000 clones, 82% occurring once. Sequencing input: PBMCs. All receptors come from a man in his fifties or sixties in good health and CMV-seropositive. Both conserved end residues are part of each CDR3. Each record gives: J gene, clone size, V gene, D gene, CDR3 protein, CDR3 DNA. A D gene is named only where the DNA matches it firmly. The listing skips clone size in some rows; elsewhere it reads once, few, many or a size class.

TRBJ2-3,once,TRBV5-1,TRBD1,CASSFSRDRYTDTQYF,TGCGCCAGCAGCTTCTCTAGGGACAGGTACACAGATACGCAGTATTTT
TRBJ2-1,-,TRBV13,-,CASSLLQTHNEQFF,TGTGCCAGCAGCTTACTACAGACCCACAATGAGCAGTTCTTC
TRBJ1-2,-,TRBV30,-,CAWSVQTANYGYTF,TGTGCCTGGAGTGTACAGACGGCTAACTATGGCTACACCTTC
TRBJ2-5,-,TRBV6-5,TRBD2,CASSVVAGVETQYF,TGTGCCAGCAGTGTCGTTGCGGGAGTTGAGACCCAGTACTTC
TRBJ2-1,-,TRBV27,TRBD1,CASSLRRPAIDRGDEQFF,TGTGCCAGCAGTTTAAGGCGCCCCGCGATAGACAGGGGAGATGAGCAGTTCTTC
TRBJ1-1,few,TRBV15,-,CATSSRGNTEAFF,TGTGCCACCAGCAGTAGGGGGAACACTGAAGCTTTCTTT
TRBJ1-2,few,TRBV28,-,CASFRVGGYTF,TGTGCCAGCTTTAGAGTCGGTGGCTACACCTTC
TRBJ2-1,-,TRBV7-3,-,CASSSYGGSWEQFF,TGTGCCAGCAGCTCATACGGGGGATCTTGGGAGCAGTTCTTC
TRBJ1-2,-,TRBV15,TRBD1,CATSRGTGPGYTF,TGTGCCACCAGCCGGGGGACAGGCCCTGGCTACACCTTC
TRBJ2-7,-,TRBV19,-,CASNIESGEQYF,TGTGCCAGCAATATAGAGAGCGGGGAGCAGTACTTC
TRBJ1-5,-,TRBV7-2,-,CASSPRNKNQPQHF,TGTGCCAGCAGCCCGCGGAACAAGAATCAGCCCCAGCATTTT
TRBJ1-5,-,TRBV28,-,CASKPRNQPQHF,TGTGCCAGCAAACCCAGGAATCAGCCCCAGCATTTT
TRBJ2-5,few,TRBV29-1,-,CSVAWRGRETQYF,TGCAGCGTCGCGTGGAGGGGTCGGGAGACCCAGTACTTC
TRBJ1-1,once,TRBV6-5,TRBD1,CASSSRDRGNTEAFF,TGTGCCAGCAGTTCCCGGGACAGAGGGAACACTGAAGCTTTCTTT
TRBJ1-5,-,TRBV11-2,-,CASSQTGEGNQPQHF,TGTGCCAGCAGCCAAACAGGAGAAGGCAATCAGCCCCAGCATTTT
TRBJ1-1,-,TRBV5-1,TRBD1,CASSWTGGRYTEAFF,TGCGCCAGCAGCTGGACAGGGGGAAGGTACACTGAAGCTTTCTTT
TRBJ2-2,-,TRBV4-3,-,CASSQGVASGTGELFF,TGCGCCAGCAGCCAAGGGGTGGCATCGGGCACCGGGGAGCTGTTTTTT
TRBJ2-5,-,TRBV19,-,CAPKVYFQETQYF,TGTGCCCCGAAAGTGTACTTCCAAGAGACCCAGTACTTC
TRBJ2-7,-,TRBV23-1,-,CASSQYWQGRMHEQYF,TGCGCCAGCAGTCAATATTGGCAGGGCCGCATGCACGAGCAGTACTTC
TRBJ2-7,-,TRBV7-7,-,CASSPPQGSWTYEQYF,TGTGCTAGCAGCCCCCCACAGGGAAGTTGGACCTACGAGCAGTACTTC
TRBJ2-7,-,TRBV4-3,TRBD2,CASSHSTSEIYEQYF,TGCGCCAGCAGCCATTCTACTAGCGAGATCTACGAGCAGTACTTC
TRBJ2-3,-,TRBV6-5,TRBD2,CASSYSGGADTQYF,TGTGCCAGCAGTTATAGCGGGGGGGCAGATACGCAGTATTTT
TRBJ1-2,-,TRBV7-2,TRBD1,CASRPEAGTGIGYTF,TGTGCCAGTAGGCCGGAGGCCGGGACAGGGATTGGCTACACCTTC
TRBJ2-7,-,TRBV5-1,TRBD2,CASSLKAGDVDEQYF,TGCGCCAGCAGCTTGAAGGCGGGAGATGTCGACGAGCAGTACTTC
TRBJ2-7,-,TRBV28,-,CASSFPGGEQYF,TGTGCCAGCAGTTTTCCCGGGGGTGAGCAGTACTTC
TRBJ2-7,-,TRBV6-1,TRBD2,CASSEGLGLAGGPVYEQYF,TGTGCCAGCAGTGAAGGTTTGGGACTAGCGGGGGGGCCGGTTTACGAGCAGTACTTC
TRBJ1-4,many,TRBV9,-,CASSVDISEKLFF,TGTGCCAGCAGCGTAGATATCAGTGAAAAACTGTTTTTT
TRBJ2-7,-,TRBV29-1,TRBD1,CSGTGAATYEQYF,TGCAGCGGCACAGGGGCGGCCACCTACGAGCAGTACTTC
TRBJ1-5,-,TRBV7-8,-,CASSLVYNQPQHF,TGTGCCAGCAGCTTAGTATACAATCAGCCCCAGCATTTT
TRBJ1-2,-,TRBV6-5,TRBD1,CASSYGPGQSGYTF,TGTGCCAGCAGTTACGGGCCGGGACAGTCGGGCTACACCTTC
TRBJ1-1,-,TRBV19,-,CASSNSLNTEAFF,TGTGCCAGTAGTAACTCTTTGAACACTGAAGCTTTCTTT
TRBJ2-3,-,TRBV28,-,CASSLSLRSGTQYF,TGTGCCAGCAGTTTATCCCTCCGGTCCGGTACGCAGTATTTT
TRBJ1-4,-,TRBV9,TRBD1,CASSLRGDRINEKLFF,TGTGCCAGCAGCTTAAGGGGGGACAGGATTAATGAAAAACTGTTTTTT
TRBJ2-1,-,TRBV11-2,TRBD2,CASSEPGLAASNEQFF,TGTGCCAGCAGCGAGCCGGGACTAGCGGCGTCCAATGAGCAGTTCTTC
TRBJ2-3,-,TRBV5-6,TRBD2,CASSRLAGGTDTQYF,TGTGCCAGCAGCCGACTAGCGGGAGGCACAGATACGCAGTATTTT
TRBJ1-1,-,TRBV6-5,-,CASRYLLNTEAFF,TGTGCCAGCAGATACCTTTTGAACACTGAAGCTTTCTTT
TRBJ2-2,-,TRBV7-2,TRBD2,CASSYTSGVHTGELFF,TGTGCCAGCAGCTATACTAGCGGGGTTCACACCGGGGAGCTGTTTTTT
TRBJ2-1,-,TRBV5-6,-,CASSYDRRNEQFF,TGTGCCAGCAGTTACGACAGGCGCAATGAGCAGTTCTTC
TRBJ2-3,-,TRBV28,TRBD1,CASSSVVPGQGSATDTQYF,TGTGCCAGCAGTTCAGTCGTCCCGGGACAGGGATCAGCAACAGATACGCAGTATTTT
TRBJ1-3,-,TRBV27,-,CASSLTGHPGNTIYF,TGTGCCAGCAGTTTAACGGGACATCCTGGAAACACCATATATTTT
TRBJ2-7,-,TRBV30,TRBD2,CAWSVFYLSGGAYEQYF,TGTGCCTGGAGTGTATTCTACTTGAGCGGGGGGGCCTACGAGCAGTACTTC
TRBJ2-1,-,TRBV7-9,TRBD2,CASSSSGGQNEQFF,TGTGCCAGCAGTAGTAGCGGGGGACAAAATGAGCAGTTCTTC
TRBJ1-4,-,TRBV4-1,-,CASSQAGRLVEKLFF,TGTGCCAGCAGCCAAGCGGGGAGACTAGTTGAAAAACTGTTTTTT
TRBJ1-3,few,TRBV6-5,TRBD1,CASFRQGENTIYF,TGTGCCAGCTTCAGGCAGGGGGAGAACACCATATATTTT
TRBJ2-1,medium-sized,TRBV29-1,TRBD2,CSAERGLAQDEQFF,TGCAGCGCCGAGAGGGGACTAGCTCAGGATGAGCAGTTCTTC
TRBJ2-1,-,TRBV21-1,-,CASSSPGQRPNEQFF,TGTGCCAGCAGTTCGCCGGGACAGAGACCCAATGAGCAGTTCTTC
TRBJ2-7,-,TRBV18,-,CASSPVTSGIGSEQYF,TGTGCCAGCTCACCAGTGACGTCAGGAATCGGGAGCGAGCAGTACTTC
TRBJ2-7,-,TRBV4-2,TRBD1,CASSQTGWRKYF,TGTGCCAGCAGCCAGACAGGGTGGAGAAAGTACTTC
TRBJ2-7,-,TRBV28,-,CASSLSRRLTYEQYF,TGTGCCAGCAGTTTATCTCGCAGGCTCACCTACGAGCAGTACTTC
TRBJ1-2,once,TRBV28,-,CASSLAGLNYGYTF,TGTGCCAGCAGTTTGGCGGGGCTCAACTATGGCTACACCTTC
TRBJ2-5,-,TRBV7-9,TRBD2,CASSFPTSGEETQYF,TGTGCCAGCAGCTTCCCAACCAGCGGGGAAGAGACCCAGTACTTC
TRBJ2-5,-,TRBV4-2,-,CASSQERRTQETQYF,TGTGCCAGCAGCCAAGAACGGAGGACCCAAGAGACCCAGTACTTC
TRBJ2-1,-,TRBV28,-,CASSGSGVSYNEQFF,TGTGCCAGCAGCGGATCGGGGGTATCCTACAATGAGCAGTTCTTC
TRBJ1-1,-,TRBV7-6,-,CASSSISEGQAFF,TGTGCCAGCAGCTCAATCTCGGAGGGCCAAGCTTTCTTT
TRBJ1-6,-,TRBV7-9,-,CASSLGAHSSYNSPLHF,TGTGCCAGCAGCTTAGGAGCCCACAGCTCCTATAATTCACCCCTCCACTTT
TRBJ1-1,-,TRBV7-9,TRBD1,CASSFTGGDTEAFF,TGTGCCAGCAGCTTTACAGGGGGGGACACTGAAGCTTTCTTT